This T cell receptor (beta chain) was identified in a study of response to subunit inactivated influenza vaccine. TCRdb recomputed calls from the RT-PCR reads with MiXCR, one row per CDR3 protein. The table lists approximately 700,000 distinct CDR3 sequences, approximately 15% of them singletons. Deletions cut 8 bases from V and 3 bases from J, with 13 bases between. From germline, CDR1 is MNHNS and CDR2 SASEGT. This CDR3 is built from 13 residues. In regard to this clonotype: The antigen remains unidentified.

Study-wide results and caveats: It was suggested by the authors that few new T cells are recruited by each seasonal influenza vaccination.

The sample consisted of PBMCs from blood, taken around 15 days before vaccination. The source is a man aged 50-59 years who received an inactivated influenza vaccine. V gene TRBV6-1 combines with J gene TRBJ1-1; weak D call: TRBD1 (5 bases). DNA for the CDR3: TGTGCCAGCTTCTCAGGGTCGGACACTGAAGCTTTCTTT. Amino acid sequence: CASFSGSDTEAFF.